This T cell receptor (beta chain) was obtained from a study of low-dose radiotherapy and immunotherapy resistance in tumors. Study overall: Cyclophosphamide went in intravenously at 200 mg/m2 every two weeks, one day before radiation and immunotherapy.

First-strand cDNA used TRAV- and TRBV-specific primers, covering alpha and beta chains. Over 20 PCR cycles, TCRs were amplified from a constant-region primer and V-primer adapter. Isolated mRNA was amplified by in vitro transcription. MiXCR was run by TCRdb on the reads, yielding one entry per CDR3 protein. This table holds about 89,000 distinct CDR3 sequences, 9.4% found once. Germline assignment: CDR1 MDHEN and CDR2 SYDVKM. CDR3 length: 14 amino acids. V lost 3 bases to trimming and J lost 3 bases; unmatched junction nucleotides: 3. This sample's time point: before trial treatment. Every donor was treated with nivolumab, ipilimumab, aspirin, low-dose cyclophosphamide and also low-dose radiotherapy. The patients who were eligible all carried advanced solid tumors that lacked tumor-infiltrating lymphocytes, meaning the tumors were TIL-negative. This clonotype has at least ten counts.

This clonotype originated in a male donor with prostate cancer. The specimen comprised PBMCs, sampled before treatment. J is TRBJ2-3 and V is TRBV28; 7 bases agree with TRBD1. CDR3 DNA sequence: TGTGCCAGCAGTTTCGGCAGGGGGACAGATACGCAGTATTTT. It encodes CASSFGRGTDTQYF.